What follows are 26 T cell receptor beta chains derived from one specimen sequenced in a study of T cells in Graves' hyperthyroidism and ophthalmopathy. Regions amplified from RNA transcripts were the TCR beta CDR3 regions. HTBI primers drove first-round RT-PCR of the TCR CDR3. TCRdb itself ran the multiplex PCR reads through MiXCR, one entry per CDR3 protein. The table lists 550,000 to 600,000 distinct CDR3 sequences, 12% to 15% of them singletons, with roughly 7.7% in the top ten. Sample: blood. These TCRs come from a woman aged 18 to 35 with Graves' ophthalmopathy.

The sample holds many counts of this clonotype. V is TRBV2 and J is TRBJ2-2, with D maybe TRBD2 (6 bases). CDR1 is SNHLY and CDR2 is FYNNEI in the germline V gene. The CDR3 runs to 15 residues. V was clipped by 3 bases and J by 4 bases, with 12 bases between them. The CDR3 sequence is CASSDDGRRTGELFF. The CDR3, as DNA: TGTGCCAGCAGTGATGACGGGAGACGCACCGGGGAGCTGTTTTTT. Combining the CDR3 with reference TRBV2 and TRBJ2-2 gives the whole variable domain EPEVTQTPSHQVTQMGQEVILRCVPISNHLYFYWYRQILGQKVEFLVSFYNNEISEKSEIFDDQFSVERPDGSNFTLKIRSTKLEDSAMYFCASSDDGRRTGELFFGEGSRLTVL.

This clonotype appeared many times. This chain uses TRBV7-9 with TRBJ1-6, with 7 nucleotides matching TRBD1. The length of the CDR3 is 14 residues. Germline-derived CDR1 and CDR2 are SEHNR and FQNEAQ (reference sequence). After removal of 5 bases from V and 9 bases from J, the junction contained 7 bases not matched to a gene. The CDR3 region is CASSPGTDGSPLHF. The CDR3 DNA reads as TGTGCCAGCAGCCCTGGGACAGACGGTTCACCCCTCCACTTT.

Many counts were recorded for this clonotype. Here the CDR3 reads CASSRDRAVQETQYF. For the CDR3, the DNA is TGTGCCAGCAGCCGCGACAGGGCAGTGCAAGAGACCCAGTACTTC. The V call is TRBV11-1, the J call TRBJ2-5; 7 bases agree with TRBD1. J gave up 2 bases and V 5 bases, and 8 bases lay outside the gene matches. The CDR3 runs to 15 residues. Germline V lookup: CDR1 SGHAT, CDR2 FQDESV (reference sequence).

The sample holds many counts of this clonotype. CDR3 residues: CASSTQISGANNEQFF. Written as DNA, the CDR3 is TGTGCCAGCAGTACTCAAATCAGCGGGGCTAACAATGAGCAGTTCTTC. The chain uses TRBV12-3 or TRBV12-4 and TRBJ2-1; 7 bases are a match to TRBD2. There are 16 residues in the CDR3. V was pared by 5 bases and J by 5 bases, with 12 bases of the junction left unmatched.

This clonotype has a count of ten or more. The chain uses TRBV2 and TRBJ2-2; no firm D call. Germline CDR1 and CDR2: SNHLY and FYNNEI. V lost 3 bases, J lost 1 base, and 12 bases lay in between. The CDR3 loop spans 16 amino acids. The CDR3 DNA sequence: TGTGCCAGCAGTGACGACGGGTCGAGGAACACCGGGGAGCTGTTTTTT. Its protein product is CASSDDGSRNTGELFF.

The chain uses TRBV2 and TRBJ2-1, with TRBD2 as a possible D gene (6 bases). The CDR3 loop spans 17 amino acids. Germline V CDR1 and CDR2: SNHLY, FYNNEI. With 6 bases removed from V and 0 bases from J, the gap between germline ends came to 18 bases. Here the CDR3 DNA reads TGTGCCAGCAGGGCTCCCCGGGACTTCAGCTCCTACAATGAGCAGTTCTTC. It encodes CASRAPRDFSSYNEQFF.

This clonotype was seen more than once but under ten times. A read error may explain this, as a much larger clone is one base away. The chain has TRBV20-1 and TRBJ2-7; D unclear. Germline V gene data show CDR1 as DFQATT and CDR2 as SNEGSKA (reference sequence). The CDR3 has 15 residues. This chain's CDR3 is CSASSFRRSSYEQHF. Written as DNA, the CDR3 is TGCAGTGCTAGTTCATTTAGGCGGAGCTCCTACGAGCAGCACTTC.

Many counts were recorded for this clonotype. V is TRBV30 and J is TRBJ1-1; 11 positions match TRBD1. This CDR3 has 14 residues. The ends lost 2 bases at V and 4 bases at J; junction bases unmatched: 3. Germline values: CDR1 GTSNPN, CDR2 SVGIG (reference sequence). CDR3 coding DNA: TGTGCCTGGAGTTTGGACAGGGGGCTCACTGAAGCTTTCTTT. Translated, it gives CAWSLDRGLTEAFF.

This clonotype has a count of ten or more. The chain has TRBV24-1 and TRBJ2-3; D ambiguous. The V end lost 1 base, the J end lost 6 bases, and 10 bases lay between the germline ends. This CDR3 region has 14 residues. The germline V gene has CDR1 KGHDR and CDR2 SFDVKD. CDR3 nucleotide sequence: TGTGCCACCAGTGATTTAGGCAGTCCCGATACGCAGTATTTT. It specifies CATSDLGSPDTQYF.

This rearrangement joins TRBV24-1 to TRBJ2-3; TRBD2 matches at 7 bases. Germline-derived CDR1 and CDR2 are KGHDR and SFDVKD. This CDR3 contains 16 residues. Trimming cost V 1 base and J 3 bases; bases outside gene matches: 6. The CDR3 DNA reads TGTGCCACCAGTGATTTCGGGGGGAAGGGGACAGATACGCAGTATTTT. It yields the protein CATSDFGGKGTDTQYF.

This clonotype was observed at least ten times. This chain joins TRBV3-1 and TRBJ2-7, with 9 bases lining up with TRBD2. CDR1 is LGHDT and CDR2 is YNNKEL in the germline V gene (reference sequence). V lost 4 bases and J lost 2; bases outside the gene matches: 9. There are 16 residues in the CDR3. The CDR3 here is CASSPIAAGGAYEQYF. CDR3 coding DNA: TGTGCCAGCAGCCCTATCGCAGCGGGAGGCGCCTACGAGCAGTACTTC.

The chain uses TRBV6-5 and TRBJ2-2; D gene ambiguous. Deletions cut 2 bases from V and 6 bases from J, with 4 bases between. Germline V gene data show CDR1 as MNHEY and CDR2 as SVGAGI. This CDR3 contains 12 residues. CDR3: CASSYGAGELFF. CDR3 bases: TGTGCCAGCAGTTACGGTGCCGGGGAGCTGTTTTTT.

This chain connects TRBV20-1 to TRBJ1-4; a possible D gene is TRBD1 (6 bases). This CDR3 comprises 14 residues. Trimming took 6 bases from V and 1 from J, leaving 12 bases between them. Germline lookup yields CDR1 DFQATT and CDR2 SNEGSKA (reference sequence). As DNA, the CDR3 is TGCAGTGCGGCAGGGGTTCAAACTAATGAAAAACTGTTTTTT. This codes for CSAAGVQTNEKLFF.

This clonotype was counted between two and nine times. This chain connects TRBV6-1 to TRBJ2-1, with 12 bases matching TRBD2. CDR1 is MNHNS, CDR2 SASEGT, per germline. This CDR3 contains 17 residues. The J segment lost 8 bases and the V segment lost 7 bases, leaving 15 bases of the junction unmatched. The CDR3 nucleotides are TGTGCCAGCATGGATTCTAGCGGGAGGGGAGTTTTATATGAGCAGTTCTTC. Residues: CASMDSSGRGVLYEQFF.

This clonotype was counted ten times or more. The chain joins TRBV20-1 to TRBJ2-1; D tentatively fits TRBD1 or TRBD2 (5 bases each). Looked up from germline, CDR1 is DFQATT and CDR2 is SNEGSKA (reference sequence). The germline V and J ends were trimmed by 3 bases and 7 bases, with 25 bases remaining between them. This CDR3 contains 17 residues. The CDR3 sequence: CSASNDYRDGLVNEQFF. The CDR3 nucleotides are TGCAGTGCTAGTAACGATTACCGGGACGGGCTGGTTAATGAGCAGTTCTTC.

A few counts support this clonotype. The chain recombines TRBV29-1 with TRBJ1-3; D is ambiguous. With 4 bases removed from V and 1 base from J, the gap between germline ends came to 5 bases. CDR1 is SQVTM and CDR2 is ANQGSEA in the germline V gene. The CDR3 consists of 12 residues. CDR3 sequence (DNA): TGCAGCGTTGGGGAGTCTGGAAACACCATATATTTT. This sequence encodes CSVGESGNTIYF. The full variable domain, rest sourced from reference TRBV29-1 and TRBJ1-3, is SAVISQKPSRDICQRGTSLTIQCQVDSQVTMMFWYRQQPGQSLTLIATANQGSEATYESGFVIDKFPISRPNLTFSTLTVSNMSPEDSSIYLCSVGESGNTIYFGEGSWLTVV.

This clonotype has ten or more counts. The chain is built from TRBV6-1 and TRBJ2-7, with D perhaps matching TRBD2 (5 bases). Germline V lookup: CDR1 MNHNS, CDR2 SASEGT. The germline V and J ends were trimmed by 6 bases and 6 bases, with 12 bases remaining between them. The CDR3 runs to 12 residues. CDR3 nucleotides: TGTGCCAGCAGGCGGGCGGCAGGCGAGCAGTACTTC. This translates into CASRRAAGEQYF.

This clonotype was detected many times. V is TRBV9 and J is TRBJ1-2; 9 bases match TRBD1. CDR1 and CDR2 (germline): SGDLS, YYNGEE. V lost 3 bases, J lost 3 bases, and 6 bases stayed unmatched. This CDR3 region has 15 residues. DNA for the CDR3: TGTGCCAGCAGCGGGGGACAGGGATTCGACTATGGCTACACCTTC. This encodes CASSGGQGFDYGYTF.

This clonotype occurred a few times. The chain joins TRBV27 to TRBJ2-7; tentatively, D is TRBD1 or TRBD2 (6 bases each). The CDR3 has 15 amino acids. CDR1 is MNHEY, CDR2 SMNVEV, per germline (reference sequence). V was clipped by 5 bases and J by 7 bases, with 21 bases between them. This CDR3 is CASSLSIRGPGEQYF. The CDR3 region has the DNA TGTGCCAGCAGTCTCTCCATCCGGGGGCCAGGGGAGCAGTACTTC.

This clonotype appeared many times. The chain employs TRBV28 and TRBJ1-1, with D possibly matching TRBD1 (5 bases). V lost 7 bases and J lost 1, with 13 bases in between. Germline CDR1 is MDHEN and CDR2 is SYDVKM. This CDR3 has 14 amino acids. DNA for the CDR3: TGTGCCAGCATCCATGGGGGTAGGAACACTGAAGCTTTCTTT. This encodes CASIHGGRNTEAFF.

This clonotype was picked up many times. This rearrangement joins TRBV5-8 to TRBJ2-1; 8 positions match TRBD2. The CDR3 spans 17 residues. Germline V lookup: CDR1 SGHTS, CDR2 YDEGEE. V gave up 4 bases and J gave up 0 bases; unmatched junction bases: 9. CDR3 in amino acids: CASSGRGLGPSYNEQFF. CDR3 DNA sequence: TGTGCCAGCAGCGGGAGGGGACTAGGGCCCTCCTACAATGAGCAGTTCTTC.

This clonotype has ten or more counts. The gene calls are TRBV6-1 and TRBJ2-1, with no clear D. CDR1 MNHNS and CDR2 SASEGT come from the germline V gene. The CDR3 length is 18 residues. The ends were cut back, 2 bases at V and 0 bases at J, with 17 bases in the middle. This CDR3 reads CASSEFPASANSYNEQFF. DNA for the CDR3: TGTGCCAGCAGTGAATTTCCAGCGAGCGCGAACTCCTACAATGAGCAGTTCTTC.

The CDR3 nucleotides are TGCAGCGTTGTACAGGATACGCAGTATTTT. It yields the protein CSVVQDTQYF. V and J are TRBV29-1 and TRBJ2-3; no clear D gene. This CDR3 region has 10 residues. Germline values: CDR1 SQVTM, CDR2 ANQGSEA. V lost 4 bases to trimming and J lost 6 bases, with 5 bases between them.

This clonotype has a handful of counts. V usage is TRBV7-2 and J usage is TRBJ2-7, with TRBD2 identical over 11 bases. Germline V gene lookup returns CDR1 SGHTA and CDR2 FQGNSA. The CDR3 is 15 amino acids. V dropped 2 bases and J dropped 6; count of bases not matched to a gene: 6. Here the CDR3 reads CASSLHTSGSAEQYF. The CDR3 DNA sequence: TGTGCCAGCAGCTTACACACTAGCGGGAGCGCCGAGCAGTACTTC.

This clonotype has just a few counts. The V call is TRBV19, the J call TRBJ2-3; 8 positions match TRBD2. Germline trimming cut 1 base from V and 3 bases from J; bases unmatched to any gene: 6. CDR1 and CDR2 from the germline V gene are LNHDA and SQIVND (reference sequence). The CDR3 is 16 residues long. DNA for the CDR3: TGTGCCAGTAGTATAGCTGCGGGAGGTGTTACAGATACGCAGTATTTT. This encodes CASSIAAGGVTDTQYF. The variable domain in full, with the rest retrieved from reference TRBV19 and TRBJ2-3, is DGGITQSPKYLFRKEGQNVTLSCEQNLNHDAMYWYRQDPGQGLRLIYYSQIVNDFQKGDIAEGYSVSREKKESFPLTVTSAQKNPTAFYLCASSIAAGGVTDTQYFGPGTRLTVL.

This clonotype was recorded at least ten times. In nucleotides, the CDR3 is TGTGCCAGCAGTCCCCAGACAGGGGTACCCTACGAGCAGTACTTC. Protein sequence: CASSPQTGVPYEQYF. The chain joins TRBV28 to TRBJ2-7, with 8 bases lining up with TRBD1. In germline, CDR1 is MDHEN, CDR2 SYDVKM. The CDR3 extends over 15 amino acids. The V gene end was trimmed by 5 bases and the J gene end by 2 bases; junction bases not matched to a gene: 8. Supplemented by reference TRBV28 and TRBJ2-7, the full variable domain reads DVKVTQSSRYLVKRTGEKVFLECVQDMDHENMFWYRQDPGLGLRLIYFSYDVKMKEKGDIPEGYSVSREKKERFSLILESASTNQTSMYLCASSPQTGVPYEQYFGPGTRLTVT.